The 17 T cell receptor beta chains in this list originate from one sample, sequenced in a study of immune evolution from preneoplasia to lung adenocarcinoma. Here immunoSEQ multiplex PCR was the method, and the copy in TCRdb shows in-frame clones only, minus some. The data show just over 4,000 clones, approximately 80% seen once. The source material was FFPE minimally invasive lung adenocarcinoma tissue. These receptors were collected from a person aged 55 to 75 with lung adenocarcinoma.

This CDR3 is CASSQGGLGSNQPQHF. Written as DNA, the CDR3 is TGCGCCAGCAGCCAGGGGGGCCTTGGGAGCAATCAGCCCCAGCATTTT. The rearrangement links TRBV4-1 to TRBJ1-5; D might be TRBD1 (6 bases). The CDR3 runs to 16 residues. CDR1 and CDR2 (germline): MGHRA, YSYEKL. The V gene lost 3 bases and the J gene lost 1 base, with 13 bases spanning the gap.

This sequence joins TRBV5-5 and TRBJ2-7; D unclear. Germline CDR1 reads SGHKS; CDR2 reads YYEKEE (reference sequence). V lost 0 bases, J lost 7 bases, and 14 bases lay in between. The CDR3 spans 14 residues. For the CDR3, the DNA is TGTGCCAGCAGCTTGGACACGCATGGTGGGGAGCAGTACTTC. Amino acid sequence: CASSLDTHGGEQYF.

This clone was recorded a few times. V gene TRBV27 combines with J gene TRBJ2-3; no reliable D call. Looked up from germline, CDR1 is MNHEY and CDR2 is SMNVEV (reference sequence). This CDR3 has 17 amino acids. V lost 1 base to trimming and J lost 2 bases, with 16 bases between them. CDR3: CASSLYPGRQLTDTQYF. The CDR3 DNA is TGTGCCAGCAGTTTATATCCCGGACGGCAACTCACAGATACGCAGTATTTT.

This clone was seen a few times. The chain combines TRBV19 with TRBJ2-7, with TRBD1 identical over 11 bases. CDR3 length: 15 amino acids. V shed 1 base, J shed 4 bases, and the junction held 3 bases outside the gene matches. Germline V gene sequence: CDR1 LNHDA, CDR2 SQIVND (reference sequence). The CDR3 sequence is CASSIGTGGPYEQYF. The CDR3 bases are TGTGCCAGTAGTATAGGGACAGGGGGCCCGTACGAGCAGTACTTC.

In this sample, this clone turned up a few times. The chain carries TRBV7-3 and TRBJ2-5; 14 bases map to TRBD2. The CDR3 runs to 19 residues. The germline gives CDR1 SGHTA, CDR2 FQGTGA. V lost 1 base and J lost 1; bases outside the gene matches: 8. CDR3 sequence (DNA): TGTGCCAGCAGCTTAAGGGGGACTAGCGGGAGACGGACCCAAGAGACCCAGTACTTC. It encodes CASSLRGTSGRRTQETQYF. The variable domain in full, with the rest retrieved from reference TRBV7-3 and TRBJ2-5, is GAGVSQTPSNKVTEKGKYVELRCDPISGHTALYWYRQSLGQGPEFLIYFQGTGAADDSGLPNDRFFAVRPEGSVSTLKIQRTERGDSAVYLCASSLRGTSGRRTQETQYFGPGTRLLVL.

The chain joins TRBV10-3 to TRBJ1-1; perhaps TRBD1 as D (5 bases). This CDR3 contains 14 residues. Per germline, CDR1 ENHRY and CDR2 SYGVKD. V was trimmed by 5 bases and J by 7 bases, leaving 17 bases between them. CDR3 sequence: CAISFGQGTREAFF. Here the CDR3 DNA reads TGTGCCATCAGTTTTGGGCAGGGAACTCGTGAAGCTTTCTTT.

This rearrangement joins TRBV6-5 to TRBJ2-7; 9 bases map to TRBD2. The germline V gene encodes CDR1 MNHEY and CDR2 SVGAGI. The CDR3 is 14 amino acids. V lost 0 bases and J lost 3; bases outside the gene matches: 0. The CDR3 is CASSYSSGGYEQYF. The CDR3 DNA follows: TGTGCCAGCAGTTACTCTAGCGGGGGCTACGAGCAGTACTTC.

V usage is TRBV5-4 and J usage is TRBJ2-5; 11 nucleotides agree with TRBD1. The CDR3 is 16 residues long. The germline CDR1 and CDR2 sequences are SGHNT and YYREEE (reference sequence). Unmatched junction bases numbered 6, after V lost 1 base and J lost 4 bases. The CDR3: CASSLLDRGRGETQYF. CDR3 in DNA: TGTGCCAGCAGCTTGTTGGACAGGGGGCGCGGAGAGACCCAGTACTTC.

CDR3 in amino acids: CASSYSMGPSGNTIYF. The CDR3 bases are TGTGCCAGCAGTTACTCGATGGGTCCTTCGGGGAACACCATATATTTT. The chain employs TRBV6-5 and TRBJ1-3; D remains unclear. The CDR3 runs 16 residues. The V and J ends lost 0 bases and 7 bases respectively, with 16 bases between them. Germline CDR1 reads MNHEY; CDR2 reads SVGAGI.

CDR3: CASSLPRRANTGELFF. The CDR3 coding sequence is TGTGCCAGCAGCCTGCCGCGTCGGGCGAACACCGGGGAGCTGTTTTTT. The chain recombines TRBV7-6 with TRBJ2-2; D is uncertain. The ends were cut back, 5 bases at V and 0 bases at J, with 13 bases in the middle. The length of the CDR3 is 16 residues. The germline V gene encodes CDR1 SGHVS and CDR2 FNYEAQ.

The CDR3 here is CAIRGSTGDNTEAFF. The CDR3 coding sequence is TGTGCCATCAGGGGATCGACAGGGGATAACACTGAAGCTTTCTTT. V gene TRBV10-3 combines with J gene TRBJ1-1; 8 bases are shared with TRBD1. The CDR3 is 15 amino acids. Germline CDR1 reads ENHRY; CDR2 reads SYGVKD. J was trimmed by 2 bases and V by 6 bases; bases with no gene match: 8.

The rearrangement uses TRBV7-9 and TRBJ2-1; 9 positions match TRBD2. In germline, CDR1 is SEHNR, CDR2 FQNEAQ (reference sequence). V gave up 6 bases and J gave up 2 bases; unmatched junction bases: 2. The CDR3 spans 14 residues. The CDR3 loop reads CASRPSGTYNEQFF. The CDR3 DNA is TGTGCCAGCAGGCCTAGCGGGACCTACAATGAGCAGTTCTTC.

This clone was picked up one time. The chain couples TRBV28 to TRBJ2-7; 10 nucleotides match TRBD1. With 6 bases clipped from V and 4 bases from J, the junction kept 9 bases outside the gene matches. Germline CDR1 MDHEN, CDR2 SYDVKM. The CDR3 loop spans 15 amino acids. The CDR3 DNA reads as TGTGCCAGCAGCACCCTCGGGACAGGGGTTTACGAGCAGTACTTC. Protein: CASSTLGTGVYEQYF.

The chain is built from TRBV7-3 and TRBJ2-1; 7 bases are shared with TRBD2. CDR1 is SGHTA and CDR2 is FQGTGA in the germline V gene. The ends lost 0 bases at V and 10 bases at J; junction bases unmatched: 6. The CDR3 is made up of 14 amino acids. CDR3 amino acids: CASSLTNQAGEQFF. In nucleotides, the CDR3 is TGTGCCAGCAGCTTAACGAATCAAGCGGGGGAGCAGTTCTTC.

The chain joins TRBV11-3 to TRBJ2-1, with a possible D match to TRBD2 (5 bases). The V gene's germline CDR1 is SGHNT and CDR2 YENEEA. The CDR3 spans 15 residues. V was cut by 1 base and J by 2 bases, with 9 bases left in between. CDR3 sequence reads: CASSLGLRAYNEQFF. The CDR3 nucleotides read TGTGCCAGCAGCTTAGGACTACGGGCCTACAATGAGCAGTTCTTC.

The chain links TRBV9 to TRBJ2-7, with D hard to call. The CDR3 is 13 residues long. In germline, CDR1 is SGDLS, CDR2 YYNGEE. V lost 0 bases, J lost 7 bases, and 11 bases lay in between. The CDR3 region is CASSVEGLREQYF. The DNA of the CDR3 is TGTGCCAGCAGCGTAGAGGGTCTCCGGGAGCAGTACTTC.

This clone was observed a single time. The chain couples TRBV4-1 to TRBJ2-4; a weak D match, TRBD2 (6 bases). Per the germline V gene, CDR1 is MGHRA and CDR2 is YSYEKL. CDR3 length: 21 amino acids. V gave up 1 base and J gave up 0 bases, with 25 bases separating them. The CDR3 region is CASSQGGVAGKLILAKNIQYF. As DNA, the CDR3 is TGCGCCAGCAGCCAAGGGGGTGTGGCGGGGAAACTGATACTAGCCAAAAACATTCAGTACTTC.